This T cell receptor (beta chain) is from a study of blood T cell repertoires in COVID-19. Overall study: The origin of the acute and convalescent COVID-19 samples was the United States, Italy and Spain. T cells, B-cell-depleted T cells, or PBMCs provided the cDNA or gDNA that served as material.

Produced via immunoSEQ multiplex PCR; TCRdb's table is partial and in-frame only. There are 100,000 to 150,000 clones in the sample; more than 60% occur only once, and roughly 2.2% lies in the top ten. Material for sequencing was peripheral blood. The receptor comes from a woman in her 70s with acute or convalescent COVID-19.

The CDR3 sequence: CASSLRTDEKLFF. CDR3 in DNA: TGTGCCAGCAGTTTACGGACAGATGAAAAACTGTTTTTT. The V gene is TRBV12-3 or TRBV12-4, the J gene TRBJ1-4; D might be TRBD1 (6 bases). The length of the CDR3 is 13 residues. The V end was cut by 2 bases, the J end by 6 bases, with 7 bases between.